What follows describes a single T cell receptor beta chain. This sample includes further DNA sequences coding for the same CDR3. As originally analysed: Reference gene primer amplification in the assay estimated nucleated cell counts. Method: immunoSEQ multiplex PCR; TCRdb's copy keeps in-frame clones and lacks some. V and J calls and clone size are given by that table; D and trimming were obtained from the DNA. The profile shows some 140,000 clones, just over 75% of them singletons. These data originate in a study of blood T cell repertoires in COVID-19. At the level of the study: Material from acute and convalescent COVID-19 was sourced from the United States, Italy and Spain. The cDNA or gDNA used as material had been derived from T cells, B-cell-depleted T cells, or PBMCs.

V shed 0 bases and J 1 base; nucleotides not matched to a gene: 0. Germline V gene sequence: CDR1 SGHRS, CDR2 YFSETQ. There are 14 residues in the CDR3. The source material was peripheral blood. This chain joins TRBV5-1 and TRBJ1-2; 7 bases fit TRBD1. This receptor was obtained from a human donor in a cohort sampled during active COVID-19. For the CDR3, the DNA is TGCGCCAGCAGCTTGGGACAGGGTAACTATGGCTACACCTTC. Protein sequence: CASSLGQGNYGYTF. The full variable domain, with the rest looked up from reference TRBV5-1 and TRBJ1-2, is KAGVTQTPRYLIKTRGQQVTLSCSPISGHRSVSWYQQTPGQGLQFLFEYFSETQRNKGNFPGRFSGRQFSNSRSEMNVSTLELGDSALYLCASSLGQGNYGYTFGSGTRLTVV.